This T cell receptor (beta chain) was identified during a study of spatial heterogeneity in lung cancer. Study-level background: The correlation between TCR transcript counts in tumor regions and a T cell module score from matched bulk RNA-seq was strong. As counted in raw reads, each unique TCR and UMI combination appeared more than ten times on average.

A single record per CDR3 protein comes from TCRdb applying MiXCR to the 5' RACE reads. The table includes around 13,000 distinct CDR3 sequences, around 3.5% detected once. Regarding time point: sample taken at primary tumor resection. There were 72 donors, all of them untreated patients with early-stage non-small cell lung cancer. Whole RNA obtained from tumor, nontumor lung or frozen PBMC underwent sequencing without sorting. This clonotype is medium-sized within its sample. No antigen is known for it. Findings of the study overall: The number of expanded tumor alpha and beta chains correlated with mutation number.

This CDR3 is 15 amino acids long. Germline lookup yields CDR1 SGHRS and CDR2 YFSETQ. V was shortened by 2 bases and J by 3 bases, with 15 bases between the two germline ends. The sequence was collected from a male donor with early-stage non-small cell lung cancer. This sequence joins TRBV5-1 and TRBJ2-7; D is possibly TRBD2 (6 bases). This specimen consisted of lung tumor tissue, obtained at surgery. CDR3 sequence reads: CASSFSPSGFYEQYF. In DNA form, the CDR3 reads TGCGCCAGCAGCTTTTCCCCCAGCGGGTTCTACGAGCAGTACTTC.